This T cell receptor beta chain stems from a study of human T cells and chemical hapten exposure. At the level of the study: Variability of per-sample TCR yields stemmed mainly from small differences in pooled library volume.

Study-wide results and caveats: Expanded TCRs were compared with controls, and the expanded TCRs formed significantly more large CDR3 similarity clusters. Counts of expanded TCRs at PT1 were positively correlated with patch test score.

CDR1 is WSHSY, CDR2 SAAADI, per germline. Trimming at V came to 10 bases and at J to 6 bases, leaving 11 bases not matched to a gene. The CDR3 length is 14 residues. The time point was: pre-sensitization, week 0. Treatment denoted: therapeutic diphenylcyclopropenone sensitization with weekly scalp DPC. The study drew its donors from alopecia patients who were 18 to 70 years old and suitable for DPC. Remarks on this clonotype: Its antigen is not identified.

TCRdb reanalysed the RACE reads using MiXCR and keeps one entry per CDR3 protein. The table lists about 80,000 distinct CDR3 sequences, less than 15% of them singletons. The sample consisted of whole blood, taken in connection with sensitization to the hapten diphenylcyclopropenone (DPC). The TCR originated in a woman aged 45-60 years with alopecia areata. Some clones in this sample may be carry-over from other donors' samples. The chain has TRBV10-2 and TRBJ2-1, with 8 bases aligning to TRBD2. CDR3 sequence: CATSAGRALNEQFF. The CDR3 DNA reads TGCGCCACCAGCGCCGGGAGGGCCCTCAATGAGCAGTTCTTC.